The 7 T cell receptor beta chains listed next were all sequenced from one sample in a study of T cells in localized non-small cell lung cancer. Data came from immunoSEQ multiplex PCR; TCRdb stores just in-frame clones and leaves some out. This sample yields around 23,000 clones, of which 88% are seen a single time; 30% belongs to the top ten. Specimen: peripheral blood mononuclear cells, collected before any cancer treatment. The receptors here all came from a male donor at least 60 years old with stage II lung adenocarcinoma.

This clone occurred once. The chain is built from TRBV6-1 and TRBJ1-1, with unresolved D. V lost 5 bases to trimming and J lost 6 bases, with 13 bases between them. In germline, CDR1 is MNHNS, CDR2 SASEGT. The CDR3 totals 13 residues. The CDR3 loop is CASSPRKGAEAFF. The CDR3 DNA sequence: TGTGCCAGCAGTCCGCGAAAGGGCGCTGAAGCTTTCTTT.

V usage is TRBV9 and J usage is TRBJ1-2; D remains ambiguous. The germline V gene encodes CDR1 SGDLS and CDR2 YYNGEE. The CDR3 length is 16 residues. V lost 3 bases to trimming and J lost 0 bases, with 15 bases between them. CDR3 amino acids: CASSALGRSSNYGYTF. The CDR3 bases are TGTGCCAGCAGCGCATTGGGCCGCTCTTCTAACTATGGCTACACCTTC.

The V call is TRBV11-3, the J call TRBJ2-7; TRBD1 aligns across 11 bases. This CDR3 contains 15 residues. Trimming took 5 bases from V and 2 from J; bases not matched to a gene: 5. Germline CDR1 reads SGHNT; CDR2 reads YENEEA. The CDR3 DNA reads TGTGCCAGCAGCCCAGGACAGGGGGCTGCCTACGAGCAGTACTTC. It is translated as CASSPGQGAAYEQYF.

This clone came up once. V gene TRBV4-1 combines with J gene TRBJ1-2; 10 positions match TRBD1. The CDR3 is 17 amino acids. The germline V gene encodes CDR1 MGHRA and CDR2 YSYEKL. J lost 3 bases, V lost 4 bases, and 11 bases had no gene match. CDR3: CASSPGQGVIGDYGYTF. The CDR3 region has the DNA TGCGCCAGCAGCCCCGGACAGGGGGTAATTGGAGACTATGGCTACACCTTC.

The chain couples TRBV4-1 to TRBJ1-1, with 7 bases lining up with TRBD1. Germline CDR1 reads MGHRA; CDR2 reads YSYEKL. The CDR3 runs to 16 residues. The V segment lost 4 bases and the J segment 4 bases; nucleotides outside the gene matches: 12. CDR3 DNA: TGCGCCAGCAGCCCCTCCCCAGACAGGGCTGGCACTGAAGCTTTCTTT. Translation gives CASSPSPDRAGTEAFF.

The rearrangement uses TRBV6-5 and TRBJ2-1, with D possibly being TRBD2 (6 bases). The CDR3 has 13 amino acids. V was pared by 1 base and J by 10 bases, with 11 bases between. CDR1 is MNHEY, CDR2 SVGAGI, per germline. The CDR3 loop is CASSYLMEGEQFF. The DNA for the CDR3 is TGTGCCAGCAGTTACTTGATGGAGGGCGAGCAGTTCTTC.

This CDR3 is CASTSYYEQYF. CDR3 nucleotides: TGTGCCAGCACCTCATACTACGAGCAGTACTTC. The chain joins TRBV5-6 to TRBJ2-7; D is undetermined. The ends were cut back, 6 bases at V and 3 bases at J, with 7 bases in the middle. The germline V gene has CDR1 SGHDT and CDR2 YYEEEE. The CDR3 is made up of 11 amino acids.